The 28 T cell receptor beta chains given below trace back to one sample, sequenced in a study of blood T cells in healthy people across ages. A sample-barcoded 5' primer and a J-beta primer mix were used in a second PCR of about 7 to 11 cycles. MiXCR, run by TCRdb on the 5' RACE reads, gives a single entry per CDR3 protein. The sample has about 680,000 distinct CDR3 sequences, 45% to 50% seen once. Material for sequencing was blood. The source of these receptors is a woman aged 55-69 years in good health.

This clonotype was seen only a few times. A read error may be the cause here, since a much bigger clone is one base away. The chain carries TRBV29-1 and TRBJ2-7; TRBD2 matches 10 bases. With V trimmed by 8 bases and J by 3 bases, 13 bases remained unmatched. Germline CDR1 and CDR2: SQVTM and ANQGSEA. CDR3 length: 15 amino acids. The CDR3 protein is CSPDPLAGGDYEQYF. CDR3 coding DNA: TGCAGCCCTGACCCATTAGCGGGAGGTGACTACGAGCAGTACTTC.

This clonotype was picked up a small number of times. V usage is TRBV2 and J usage is TRBJ2-4; D is possibly TRBD1 (5 bases). Gene TRBJ2-5 matches the end of the DNA better, so the J call may be wrong. Germline V gene sequence: CDR1 SNHLY, CDR2 FYNNEI. This CDR3 comprises 14 residues. The CDR3 nucleotides read TGTGCCAGCAGTAAATTGACAGCCCAAGAGACCCAGTACTTC. It codes for CASSKLTAQETQYF.

This clonotype occurred a few times. The rearrangement links TRBV20-1 to TRBJ2-7, with 7 bases identical to TRBD2. CDR3 size: 14 residues. Losses at the gene ends were 5 bases for V and 2 bases for J; bases not matched to a gene: 9. CDR1 DFQATT and CDR2 SNEGSKA come from the germline V gene (reference sequence). In DNA, the CDR3 is TGCAGTGCTCCCTCTAGCGGAACTACCTACGAGCAGTACTTC. Translating it yields CSAPSSGTTYEQYF.

This clonotype was observed a few times. The chain carries TRBV5-1 and TRBJ2-5; 7 bases map to TRBD2. V was pared by 0 bases and J by 4 bases, with 9 bases of the junction left unmatched. Looked up from germline, CDR1 is SGHRS and CDR2 is YFSETQ. The CDR3 loop spans 16 amino acids. The CDR3 spells CASSLGAGAERETQYF. In DNA, the CDR3 is TGCGCCAGCAGCTTGGGCGCGGGAGCGGAACGAGAGACCCAGTACTTC.

The V and J genes are TRBV7-3 and TRBJ2-1; D might be TRBD1 (7 bases). Germline loops: CDR1 SGHTA, CDR2 FQGTGA. Trimming removed 0 bases from V and 4 bases from J, with 10 bases in between. The CDR3 has 15 amino acids. The CDR3 region has the DNA TGTGCCAGCAGCTTAACGGGGGGACAGTACAATGAGCAGTTCTTC. This translates into CASSLTGGQYNEQFF.

V usage is TRBV27 and J usage is TRBJ1-5; D is possibly TRBD1 (5 bases). In germline, CDR1 is MNHEY, CDR2 SMNVEV (reference sequence). Trimming took off 3 bases at V and 6 bases at J, with 9 bases between the two ends. The length of the CDR3 is 13 residues. The CDR3 protein is CASSFRDRQPQHF. The CDR3 DNA sequence: TGTGCCAGCAGTTTCAGGGATCGTCAGCCCCAGCATTTT.

Here the CDR3 reads CSARVARGTTGELFF. In DNA form, the CDR3 reads TGCAGTGCTAGAGTGGCCAGGGGGACCACCGGGGAGCTGTTTTTT. This chain uses TRBV20-1 with TRBJ2-2, with TRBD1 matching over 7 bases. Trimming at V came to 1 base and at J to 4 bases, leaving 6 bases not matched to a gene. Germline V CDR1 and CDR2: DFQATT, SNEGSKA (reference sequence). CDR3 length: 15 residues.

Of note for this clonotype: At one boundary the junction diverges from the germline segment, which might be a read error. The V call is TRBV11-2, the J call TRBJ2-5; possible D gene TRBD2, 5 bases. Germline V gene sequence: CDR1 SGHAT, CDR2 FQNNGV. This CDR3 spans 13 amino acids. In DNA, the CDR3 is TGTGCCGGCAGCTTAGTGGCGGGCGGCCAGGAGTACTTC. It yields the protein CAGSLVAGGQEYF.

The rearrangement joins TRBV7-2 to TRBJ1-4; TRBD1 matches at 8 bases. The germline V gene encodes CDR1 SGHTA and CDR2 FQGNSA. V lost 6 bases to trimming and J lost 8 bases; unmatched junction nucleotides: 11. The CDR3 spans 15 residues. This CDR3 is CASSSGQGIREKLFF. CDR3 nucleotides: TGTGCCAGCAGTTCTGGACAGGGCATTAGGGAAAAACTGTTTTTT.

This clonotype was observed a few times. V gene TRBV4-1 combines with J gene TRBJ2-7; 10 bases are a match to TRBD2. This CDR3 spans 18 amino acids. The ends lost 1 base at V and 3 bases at J; junction bases unmatched: 12. In germline, CDR1 is MGHRA, CDR2 YSYEKL. CDR3: CASSQGAAGGPSLYEQYF. The CDR3 DNA reads as TGCGCCAGCAGCCAAGGGGCAGCGGGAGGGCCAAGTCTCTACGAGCAGTACTTC.

Comment on this clonotype: This sequence may be a read error, since a much larger clone differs from it by one base. This chain's CDR3 is CASSISGARDGQFF. CDR3 DNA sequence: TGTGCCAGCAGCATTAGCGGGGCTCGTGATGGGCAGTTCTTC. The V and J genes are TRBV7-2 and TRBJ2-1; 8 bases are a match to TRBD2. CDR3 size: 14 residues. Losses at the gene ends were 5 bases for V and 12 bases for J; bases not matched to a gene: 12. CDR1 SGHTA and CDR2 FQGNSA come from the germline V gene.

V and J are TRBV28 and TRBJ2-4; D possibly corresponds to TRBD1 (5 bases). This CDR3 is 16 amino acids long. The ends were cut back, 9 bases at V and 1 base at J, with 19 bases in the middle. The V gene's germline CDR1 is MDHEN and CDR2 SYDVKM. As DNA, the CDR3 is TGTGCCAGTAGACGTCAGGGCGGTACGGCCAAAAACATTCAGTACTTC. This encodes CASRRQGGTAKNIQYF.

Only one count was recorded for this clonotype. The rearrangement links TRBV7-2 to TRBJ2-2, with D tentatively TRBD1 (5 bases). The germline V gene has CDR1 SGHTA and CDR2 FQGNSA. V was cut by 3 bases and J by 4 bases, with 9 bases left in between. The CDR3 extends over 14 amino acids. The CDR3 loop is CASSFQGFTGELFF. CDR3 coding DNA: TGTGCCAGCAGCTTCCAGGGATTCACCGGGGAGCTGTTTTTT.

At least ten counts were recorded for this clonotype. J is TRBJ1-2 and V is TRBV25-1, with D perhaps matching TRBD1 (5 bases). Germline V gives CDR1 MGHDK, CDR2 SYGVNS. The CDR3 contains 14 residues. V lost 6 bases, J lost 4 bases, and 15 bases lay in between. The CDR3 DNA reads as TGTGCCAGCAGCGAGGAGAGGGGCGGCTATGGCTACACCTTC. This gives the protein CASSEERGGYGYTF.

This sequence joins TRBV9 and TRBJ2-7, with 9 bases aligning to TRBD1. The CDR3 contains 14 residues. V lost 3 bases to trimming and J lost 4 bases; unmatched junction nucleotides: 5. The germline gives CDR1 SGDLS, CDR2 YYNGEE. The CDR3, as DNA: TGTGCCAGCAGCGAGGGGACAGGGAGGTACGAGCAGTACTTC. Its translation: CASSEGTGRYEQYF.

The chain is built from TRBV20-1 and TRBJ2-1; tentatively, D is TRBD2 (6 bases). This CDR3 has 16 residues. The V end was cut by 3 bases, the J end by 6 bases, with 21 bases between. Germline CDR1 DFQATT, CDR2 SNEGSKA (reference sequence). The CDR3 is CSARGGGTRVANEQFF. The CDR3 DNA is TGCAGTGCTAGGGGAGGTGGCACTAGGGTGGCCAATGAGCAGTTCTTC.

The rearrangement joins TRBV7-2 to TRBJ2-5; 8 bases fit TRBD2. This CDR3 region has 17 residues. CDR1 SGHTA and CDR2 FQGNSA come from the germline V gene. V gave up 5 bases and J gave up 4 bases; unmatched junction bases: 15. The CDR3 spells CASSTLPGLVLAETQYF. CDR3 nucleotides: TGTGCCAGCAGCACTCTACCGGGACTAGTTTTAGCAGAGACCCAGTACTTC.

The V call is TRBV6-2 or TRBV6-3, the J call TRBJ2-7; TRBD1 matches 10 bases. CDR1 is MNHEY and CDR2 is SVGEGT in the germline V gene. This CDR3 has 15 amino acids. Trimming took 7 bases from V and 6 from J; bases not matched to a gene: 12. CDR3 loop: CASTPSGTGVVEQYF. The CDR3 DNA reads TGTGCCAGCACCCCCTCCGGGACAGGGGTTGTCGAGCAGTACTTC.

V is TRBV28 and J is TRBJ2-5; 10 bases are a match to TRBD2. Germline CDR1 is MDHEN and CDR2 is SYDVKM. The CDR3 totals 17 residues. Trimming cost V 8 bases and J 5 bases; bases outside gene matches: 17. CDR3 nucleotides: TGTGCCAGCGGCTTGTTCGCTAGCGGGAGTTTTAGGGAGACCCAGTACTTC. Protein: CASGLFASGSFRETQYF.

CDR3 nucleotide sequence: TGTGCCAGCAGCGTGGACAGGGAGGGCACTGAAGCTTTCTTT. Its translation is CASSVDREGTEAFF. The chain combines TRBV7-2 with TRBJ1-1, with TRBD1 identical over 8 bases. This CDR3 has 14 residues. The V segment lost 5 bases and the J segment 4 bases; nucleotides outside the gene matches: 6. From germline, CDR1 is SGHTA and CDR2 FQGNSA.

V is TRBV4-1 and J is TRBJ1-1; D gene uncertain. Trimming took 6 bases from V and 0 from J, leaving 8 bases between them. Germline CDR1 and CDR2: MGHRA and YSYEKL. This CDR3 has 13 residues. The CDR3 DNA follows: TGCGCCAGCAGTAAGACTATGAACACTGAAGCTTTCTTT. Translated: CASSKTMNTEAFF.

The chain links TRBV7-9 to TRBJ2-7, with a weak D call TRBD1 (5 bases). This CDR3 region has 16 residues. Per germline, CDR1 SEHNR and CDR2 FQNEAQ (reference sequence). V dropped 5 bases and J dropped 0 bases, with 17 bases sitting between them. The CDR3 spells CASSLSATESSYEQYF. The DNA of the CDR3 is TGTGCCAGCAGCCTATCCGCGACAGAGAGCTCCTACGAGCAGTACTTC.

With regard to this clonotype: A much more abundant neighbour one base away suggests this may be a read error. V and J are TRBV7-3 and TRBJ2-5; D perhaps matches TRBD2 (5 bases). The CDR3 has 14 amino acids. Germline lookup yields CDR1 SGHTA and CDR2 FQGTGA. This CDR3 is CASNLTGIGETQYF. The CDR3 DNA is TGTGCCAGCAACTTAACGGGGATCGGAGAGACCCAGTACTTC.

The rearrangement uses TRBV3-1 and TRBJ2-2; weak D call: TRBD1 (6 bases). This CDR3 has 16 residues. The germline V gene has CDR1 LGHDT and CDR2 YNNKEL (reference sequence). V was cut by 4 bases and J by 3 bases, with 15 bases left in between. Here the CDR3 DNA reads TGTGCCAGCAGCCTCGCCGCGGCAGGGGACACCGGGGAGCTGTTTTTT. Its protein product is CASSLAAAGDTGELFF.

The rearrangement joins TRBV10-3 to TRBJ2-5, with D hard to call. Germline V gene sequence: CDR1 ENHRY, CDR2 SYGVKD. This CDR3 contains 12 residues. V shed 0 bases and J shed 5 bases, with 4 bases lying between them. The chain's CDR3 is CAISESNETQYF. The CDR3 DNA reads as TGTGCCATCAGTGAGTCGAACGAGACCCAGTACTTC.

This chain links TRBV6-2 or TRBV6-3 with TRBJ2-3, with 12 nucleotides matching TRBD2. Trimming removed 5 bases from V and 4 bases from J; junction bases left unmatched: 4. The CDR3 is made up of 15 amino acids. Germline CDR1 reads MNHEY; CDR2 reads SVGEGT. The CDR3 spells CASSKTSGGADTQYF. CDR3 DNA sequence: TGTGCCAGCAGTAAGACTAGCGGGGGAGCAGATACGCAGTATTTT.

The rearrangement uses TRBV20-1 and TRBJ2-1, with 9 bases identical to TRBD1. V lost 4 bases, J lost 8 bases, and 9 bases stayed unmatched. CDR1 is DFQATT, CDR2 SNEGSKA, per germline (reference sequence). The CDR3 sequence is 14 residues long. The CDR3 bases are TGCAGTGCTACACTCAACAGGGGGCGGCATGAGCAGTTCTTC. This sequence encodes CSATLNRGRHEQFF.

This chain links TRBV18 with TRBJ2-3; the D gene is possibly TRBD1 (5 bases). The CDR3 contains 13 residues. V was cut by 5 bases and J by 4 bases, with 10 bases left in between. Germline V gene sequence: CDR1 KGHSH, CDR2 LQKENI. CDR3 nucleotide sequence: TGTGCCAGCTCAGAGACAGTCCCAGATACGCAGTATTTT. It specifies CASSETVPDTQYF.